What follows describes a single T cell receptor beta chain. The CDR3 length is 11 residues. V shed 5 bases and J shed 11 bases, with 10 bases lying between them. CDR1 is SEHNR and CDR2 is FQNEAQ in the germline V gene (reference sequence). The data were obtained in a study of blood T cell repertoires in COVID-19. Source study methods: Cell counts per sample came from amplifying reference gene primers. Measured with immunoSEQ multiplex PCR; TCRdb has only the in-frame clones, and not every one. Clone size and V and J calls were adopted from that table, with D and trimming inferred from the DNA. The sample consists of about 210,000 clones, roughly 88% of them appearing once.

The sequencing sample was made of peripheral blood. The chain couples TRBV7-9 to TRBJ2-1, with D tentatively TRBD2 (5 bases). The sequence was obtained from a middle-aged man with active or convalescent COVID-19. CDR3 residues: CASSAEGQQFF. The CDR3 DNA sequence: TGTGCCAGCAGCGCTGAGGGCCAGCAGTTCTTC.